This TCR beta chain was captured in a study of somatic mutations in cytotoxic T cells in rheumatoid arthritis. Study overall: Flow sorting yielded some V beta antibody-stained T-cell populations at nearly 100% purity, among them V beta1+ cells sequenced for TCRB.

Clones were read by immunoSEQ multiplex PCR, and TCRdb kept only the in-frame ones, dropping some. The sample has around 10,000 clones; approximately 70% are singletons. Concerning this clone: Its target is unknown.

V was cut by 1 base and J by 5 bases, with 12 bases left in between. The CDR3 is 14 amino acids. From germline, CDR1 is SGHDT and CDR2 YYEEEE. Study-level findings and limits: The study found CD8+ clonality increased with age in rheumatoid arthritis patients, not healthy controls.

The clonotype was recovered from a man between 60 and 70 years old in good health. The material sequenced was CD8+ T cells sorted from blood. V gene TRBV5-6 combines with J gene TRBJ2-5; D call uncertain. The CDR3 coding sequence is TGTGCCAGCAGCTTGTGGCAGTTCGGGGAGACCCAGTACTTC. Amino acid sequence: CASSLWQFGETQYF.